This TCR beta chain appears in the sequencing data of a study of Ad26.COV2.S vaccination and SARS-CoV-2 variants. Produced via immunoSEQ multiplex PCR; TCRdb's table is partial and in-frame only. The data contain around 400,000 clones, about four fifths of them seen just once; the ten biggest clones take up around 7%. Study-level points and caveats: After vaccination, reports described spike-specific CD8+ and CD4+ T cell responses as showing substantial breadth.

This sample's treatment: roughly 19 received Ad26.COV2.S at low or high dose, single or two shots; 5 received placebo; per-sample allocation not given. Collection of the samples took place on day 63 after the first injection of vaccine or placebo. An 18-55-year-old adult in Boston served as donor. Notes on this clone: Its antigen is not known.

The CDR3 has 17 amino acids. V lost 1 base to trimming and J lost 2 bases, with 17 bases between them. Germline V gene lookup returns CDR1 SGHVS and CDR2 FQNEAQ. This receptor was taken from a person aged 18-65 years who received the Ad26.COV2.S COVID-19 vaccine or a placebo. The sample here was peripheral blood, taken in a trial of Ad26.COV2.S vaccine versus placebo. The rearrangement links TRBV7-8 to TRBJ1-1; TRBD1 might be the D (5 bases). CDR3 amino acids: CASSLVGRDYKNTEAFF. The CDR3 DNA is TGTGCCAGCAGCTTAGTGGGGCGGGACTACAAAAACACTGAAGCTTTCTTT.